A selection of T cell receptor beta chains follows, all from one sample in a study of T cells in Graves' hyperthyroidism and ophthalmopathy. TCRdb re-derived calls from the multiplex PCR reads in MiXCR, one entry per CDR3 protein. The sample yields over 450,000 distinct CDR3 sequences, approximately 15% seen once. Sample: blood. Every receptor here comes from a woman under 30 with Graves' hyperthyroidism. Both conserved end residues are part of each CDR3. Each record gives: V gene, J gene, D gene, clone size, CDR3 protein, CDR3 DNA. The D gene is left open where the match is weak. The size entry is marked missing in some rows and otherwise reads once, few, many or a size class.

TRBV12-3/TRBV12-4	TRBJ2-1	-	few	CASTPGVGGQGPRQFF	TGTGCCAGCACGCCGGGGGTGGGGGGGCAGGGTCCTAGGCAGTTCTTC
TRBV20-1	TRBJ2-5	TRBD2	many	CSARDRREGRETQYF	TGCAGTGCTAGAGATCGTCGGGAGGGCCGGGAGACCCAGTACTTC
TRBV10-3	TRBJ2-3	TRBD2	few	CAISGSRESGDTQYF	TGTGCCATCAGTGGATCGCGGGAGAGTGGAGATACGCAGTATTTT
TRBV20-1	TRBJ1-2	-	many	CSAQASSVGYTF	TGCAGTGCCCAGGCGTCTTCAGTAGGCTACACCTTC
TRBV12-3/TRBV12-4	TRBJ2-4	TRBD1	-	CASSYGTGGGGNIQYF	TGTGCCAGCAGTTACGGGACAGGGGGAGGGGGAAACATTCAGTACTTC
TRBV20-1	TRBJ2-3	TRBD2	few	CSANGLAGVEVEGPDTQYF	TGCAGTGCTAACGGACTAGCGGGAGTGGAAGTGGAGGGGCCAGATACGCAGTATTTT
TRBV27	TRBJ1-5	-	-	CASSVRGNQPQHF	TGTGCCAGCAGTGTCAGAGGAAATCAGCCCCAGCATTTT
TRBV9	TRBJ1-1	-	many	CASSVGGPLNTEAFF	TGTGCCAGCAGCGTAGGGGGGCCCTTGAACACTGAAGCTTTCTTT
TRBV30	TRBJ2-1	TRBD1	many	CAWGRQGSYNEQFF	TGTGCCTGGGGTCGACAGGGGTCCTACAATGAGCAGTTCTTC
TRBV20-1	TRBJ2-5	TRBD1	many	CSAGTGRQETQYF	TGCAGTGCTGGGACAGGGAGGCAAGAGACCCAGTACTTC
TRBV15	TRBJ1-2	TRBD1	many	CAAGTGSGYTF	TGTGCCGCCGGGACAGGGTCTGGCTACACCTTC
TRBV20-1	TRBJ2-5	TRBD2	many	CSAREGGLAPETQYF	TGCAGTGCTAGAGAAGGGGGACTAGCCCCAGAGACCCAGTACTTC
TRBV11-2	TRBJ1-2	TRBD1	many	CASSLDRTGNYGYTF	TGTGCCAGCAGCTTAGATAGGACAGGGAACTATGGCTACACCTTC
TRBV10-2	TRBJ2-3	-	few	CASSESGEEDTQYF	TGCGCCAGCAGTGAGTCTGGAGAAGAAGATACGCAGTATTTT
TRBV2	TRBJ2-3	TRBD2	many	CASSRSGRVPDTQYF	TGTGCCAGCAGTCGTAGCGGGAGAGTACCAGATACGCAGTATTTT
TRBV5-1	TRBJ2-7	-	-	CASSSEDSTYEQYF	TGCGCCAGCAGCTCCGAGGACAGCACCTACGAGCAGTACTTC
TRBV12-3/TRBV12-4	TRBJ1-5	-	many	CASSYNREVAQHF	TGTGCCAGCAGTTATAACAGGGAAGTGGCCCAGCATTTT
TRBV27	TRBJ1-1	-	-	CASTFTGYGTEAFF	TGTGCCAGCACCTTTACGGGCTATGGGACTGAAGCTTTCTTT
TRBV28	TRBJ1-4	-	many	CASSSGRREKLFF	TGTGCCAGCAGTTCGGGGAGGAGGGAAAAACTGTTTTTT
TRBV11-3	TRBJ2-7	-	-	CASSLDEAGLSYEQYF	TGTGCCAGCAGCTTAGATGAGGCGGGTCTCTCCTACGAGCAGTACTTC
TRBV13	TRBJ2-2	-	many	CASSPASWAGELFF	TGTGCCAGCAGCCCAGCCTCATGGGCCGGGGAGCTGTTTTTT
TRBV18	TRBJ1-1	-	many	CASSSDFNTEAFF	TGTGCCAGCTCATCGGACTTTAACACTGAAGCTTTCTTT
TRBV5-1	TRBJ2-5	-	few	CASSLAISAGVGETQYF	TGCGCCAGCAGCTTGGCCATATCGGCAGGGGTGGGTGAGACCCAGTACTTC
TRBV6-1	TRBJ1-1	TRBD1	many	CASRDWDRGTEAFF	TGTGCCAGCAGGGACTGGGACAGGGGCACTGAAGCTTTCTTT
TRBV7-3	TRBJ1-1	-	few	CASSLGAPGVGTEAFF	TGTGCCAGCAGCTTGGGGGCTCCAGGGGTCGGCACTGAAGCTTTCTTT
TRBV9	TRBJ2-3	TRBD2	many	CASSVGAGARTDTQYF	TGTGCCAGCAGCGTAGGCGCGGGAGCGCGCACAGATACGCAGTATTTT
TRBV12-3/TRBV12-4	TRBJ1-4	TRBD1	many	CASKRQGGENEKLFF	TGTGCCAGCAAGCGACAGGGTGGGGAAAATGAAAAACTGTTTTTT
TRBV4-1	TRBJ1-4	-	-	CASSLVPGANEELFF	TGCGCCAGCAGCCTGGTCCCAGGGGCTAATGAAGAACTGTTTTTT
TRBV4-2	TRBJ2-1	TRBD2	few	CASSPTSGNPNEQFF	TGTGCCAGCAGCCCTACTAGCGGGAATCCCAATGAGCAGTTCTTC
TRBV20-1	TRBJ2-7	-	-	CSASSPGGLVAHEQYF	TGCAGTGCTAGTTCCCCAGGGGGACTAGTTGCCCACGAGCAGTACTTC
TRBV2	TRBJ1-5	-	many	CASSHGGLGGYSNQPQHF	TGTGCCAGCAGCCATGGGGGGCTGGGGGGTTATAGCAATCAGCCCCAGCATTTT
TRBV6-1	TRBJ2-1	-	many	CASSGSVGIYNEQFF	TGTGCCAGCAGTGGATCGGTGGGAATCTACAATGAGCAGTTCTTC
TRBV5-1	TRBJ2-3	-	many	CASSLANTEADTQYF	TGCGCCAGCAGCTTGGCCAATACGGAGGCAGATACGCAGTATTTT
TRBV20-1	TRBJ2-5	TRBD1	few	CSATGGETQYF	TGCAGTGCGACAGGGGGAGAGACCCAGTACTTC
TRBV9	TRBJ2-2	-	few	CASSDDSDTGELFF	TGTGCCAGCAGCGACGACAGCGACACCGGGGAGCTGTTTTTT
TRBV18	TRBJ1-1	-	many	CASSPSQSEAFF	TGTGCCAGCTCACCGTCCCAGTCTGAAGCTTTCTTT